These T cell receptor beta chains were read from a single sample in a study of T cells in Graves' hyperthyroidism and ophthalmopathy. TCRdb ran MiXCR on the multiplex PCR reads and lists one entry per CDR3 protein. The sample has roughly 710,000 distinct CDR3 sequences; approximately 40% are singletons. Sequences were obtained from blood. Receptors originate from a woman aged 40 to 50 with Graves' hyperthyroidism. CDR3s include the opening cysteine and the closing phenylalanine or tryptophan. A D gene is named only where the DNA matches it firmly. Not every row has a clone size; where given, it reads once, few, many or a size class.

j_call: TRBJ1-2; clone_size: few; d_call: TRBD1; v_call: TRBV13; cdr3_aa: CASSPRTGVLYSYTF; cdr3_nt: TGTGCCAGCAGCCCAAGGACAGGGGTACTCTATAGCTACACCTTC
j_call: TRBJ1-2; clone_size: many; d_call: NA; v_call: TRBV24-1; cdr3_aa: CATSDSTARPDGYTF; cdr3_nt: TGTGCCACCAGTGATTCGACGGCGAGGCCGGATGGCTACACCTTC
j_call: TRBJ1-2; clone_size: NA; d_call: NA; v_call: TRBV30; cdr3_aa: CAWSVIFNGYTF; cdr3_nt: TGTGCCTGGAGTGTAATTTTTAATGGCTACACCTTC
j_call: TRBJ1-2; clone_size: NA; d_call: NA; v_call: TRBV7-9; cdr3_aa: CTSSLGGATNYGYTF; cdr3_nt: TGTACCAGCAGCTTAGGAGGAGCTACTAACTATGGCTACACCTTC
j_call: TRBJ2-1; clone_size: NA; d_call: TRBD1; v_call: TRBV2; cdr3_aa: CASSGVGQRYNEQFF; cdr3_nt: TGTGCCAGCAGTGGGGTGGGACAGCGTTACAATGAGCAGTTCTTC
j_call: TRBJ1-2; clone_size: few; d_call: NA; v_call: TRBV6-5; cdr3_aa: CASSSWYGSSGGYTF; cdr3_nt: TGTGCCAGCAGTTCCTGGTATGGCAGTAGCGGTGGCTACACCTTC
j_call: TRBJ1-2; clone_size: NA; d_call: NA; v_call: TRBV4-2; cdr3_aa: CASSQEAGIYGYTF; cdr3_nt: TGTGCCAGCAGCCAAGAGGCAGGAATCTATGGCTACACCTTC
j_call: TRBJ1-5; clone_size: many; d_call: TRBD1; v_call: TRBV9; cdr3_aa: CASSVGTGINQPQHF; cdr3_nt: TGTGCCAGCAGCGTAGGGACAGGGATCAATCAGCCCCAGCATTTT
j_call: TRBJ1-5; clone_size: few; d_call: NA; v_call: TRBV6-5; cdr3_aa: CASSYGLRRARNQPQHF; cdr3_nt: TGTGCCAGCAGTTACGGGCTAAGACGGGCACGCAATCAGCCCCAGCATTTT
j_call: TRBJ2-2; clone_size: NA; d_call: NA; v_call: TRBV9; cdr3_aa: CASSVDEGLRANTGELFF; cdr3_nt: TGTGCCAGCAGCGTAGACGAAGGACTGCGCGCGAACACCGGGGAGCTGTTTTTT
j_call: TRBJ1-6; clone_size: many; d_call: NA; v_call: TRBV25-1; cdr3_aa: CASSESRGRRSPLHF; cdr3_nt: TGTGCCAGCAGTGAATCCCGAGGAAGGCGCTCACCCCTCCACTTT
j_call: TRBJ2-2; clone_size: NA; d_call: NA; v_call: TRBV10-1; cdr3_aa: CAGPVRLTTGELFF; cdr3_nt: TGCGCCGGCCCCGTGAGACTGACCACCGGGGAGCTGTTTTTT
j_call: TRBJ2-7; clone_size: few; d_call: TRBD1; v_call: TRBV5-1; cdr3_aa: CASSSPGQGATYEQYF; cdr3_nt: TGCGCCAGCAGCTCCCCCGGACAGGGGGCGACCTACGAGCAGTACTTC
j_call: TRBJ1-5; clone_size: NA; d_call: NA; v_call: TRBV7-8; cdr3_aa: CASSSWGLGGGNQPQHF; cdr3_nt: TGTGCCAGCAGCTCCTGGGGCTTGGGGGGCGGCAATCAGCCCCAGCATTTT
j_call: TRBJ1-6; clone_size: many; d_call: NA; v_call: TRBV7-2; cdr3_aa: CASSPIGWAAPLHF; cdr3_nt: TGTGCCAGCAGCCCCATAGGATGGGCCGCACCCCTCCACTTT
j_call: TRBJ1-1; clone_size: once; d_call: NA; v_call: TRBV29-1; cdr3_aa: CSTLRVFTEAFF; cdr3_nt: TGCAGCACTCTCCGGGTCTTCACTGAAGCTTTCTTT
j_call: TRBJ2-7; clone_size: NA; d_call: NA; v_call: TRBV6-2/TRBV6-3; cdr3_aa: CASSDDLRQGGLYEQYF; cdr3_nt: TGTGCCAGCAGTGACGATCTCAGACAGGGAGGTCTCTACGAGCAGTACTTC
j_call: TRBJ1-5; clone_size: NA; d_call: NA; v_call: TRBV19; cdr3_aa: CATSMRNQPQHF; cdr3_nt: TGTGCCACTTCGATGCGGAATCAGCCCCAGCATTTT
j_call: TRBJ1-1; clone_size: NA; d_call: TRBD1; v_call: TRBV20-1; cdr3_aa: CSARPRDRVTEAFF; cdr3_nt: TGCAGTGCGAGACCCCGGGACAGGGTCACTGAAGCTTTCTTT
j_call: TRBJ1-1; clone_size: NA; d_call: NA; v_call: TRBV7-8; cdr3_aa: CASSGQGWAAFF; cdr3_nt: TGTGCCAGCAGCGGGCAGGGGTGGGCTGCTTTCTTT
j_call: TRBJ1-1; clone_size: many; d_call: NA; v_call: TRBV9; cdr3_aa: CASSAEWGGEAFF; cdr3_nt: TGTGCCAGCAGCGCCGAATGGGGGGGGGAAGCTTTCTTT
j_call: TRBJ2-3; clone_size: NA; d_call: NA; v_call: TRBV24-1; cdr3_aa: CATSRRASTDTQYF; cdr3_nt: TGTGCCACCAGTCGCAGGGCTAGCACAGATACGCAGTATTTT
j_call: TRBJ2-7; clone_size: NA; d_call: TRBD1; v_call: TRBV29-1; cdr3_aa: CSSGTGSSLTSYEQYF; cdr3_nt: TGCAGCTCCGGGACAGGGTCTTCGTTGACCTCCTACGAGCAGTACTTC
j_call: TRBJ1-2; clone_size: NA; d_call: TRBD1; v_call: TRBV2; cdr3_aa: CASTPLGQGIYYGYTF; cdr3_nt: TGTGCCAGCACTCCGCTGGGACAGGGAATCTACTATGGCTACACCTTC
j_call: TRBJ2-6; clone_size: NA; d_call: TRBD2; v_call: TRBV6-6; cdr3_aa: CASSFPSGAGANVLTF; cdr3_nt: TGTGCCAGCAGTTTTCCCAGCGGGGCTGGGGCCAACGTCCTGACTTTC
j_call: TRBJ2-5; clone_size: many; d_call: NA; v_call: TRBV7-2; cdr3_aa: CASSFSREETQYF; cdr3_nt: TGTGCCAGCAGCTTCTCCAGAGAAGAGACCCAGTACTTC
j_call: TRBJ1-5; clone_size: NA; d_call: NA; v_call: TRBV20-1; cdr3_aa: CSARDFSDGQTQHF; cdr3_nt: TGCAGTGCTAGGGACTTCTCAGACGGGCAGACCCAGCATTTT
j_call: TRBJ1-6; clone_size: NA; d_call: TRBD1; v_call: TRBV6-5; cdr3_aa: CASSELTGANSPLHF; cdr3_nt: TGTGCCAGCAGTGAACTGACAGGGGCCAATTCACCCCTCCACTTT
j_call: TRBJ2-7; clone_size: NA; d_call: TRBD1; v_call: TRBV25-1; cdr3_aa: CASSGRQGLDYEQYF; cdr3_nt: TGTGCCAGCAGTGGCCGACAGGGATTAGACTATGAGCAGTACTTC
j_call: TRBJ1-5; clone_size: NA; d_call: NA; v_call: TRBV7-9; cdr3_aa: CASSFPGNNHPQHF; cdr3_nt: TGTGCCAGCAGCTTCCCAGGGAACAATCATCCCCAGCATTTT
j_call: TRBJ1-2; clone_size: NA; d_call: NA; v_call: TRBV4-2; cdr3_aa: CASSQEVDDRPPGGYTF; cdr3_nt: TGTGCCAGCAGCCAAGAGGTGGACGACAGGCCGCCGGGAGGCTACACCTTC
j_call: TRBJ1-3; clone_size: many; d_call: NA; v_call: TRBV12-3/TRBV12-4; cdr3_aa: CASRIQGPGNTIYF; cdr3_nt: TGTGCCAGCAGGATACAGGGACCTGGAAACACCATATATTTT
j_call: TRBJ1-6; clone_size: many; d_call: NA; v_call: TRBV2; cdr3_aa: CATQSMRDNSPLHF; cdr3_nt: TGTGCCACCCAGTCTATGCGGGATAATTCACCCCTCCACTTT
j_call: TRBJ1-1; clone_size: many; d_call: TRBD1; v_call: TRBV6-6; cdr3_aa: CASSYSRGRGEAFF; cdr3_nt: TGTGCCAGCAGTTACTCGAGGGGGCGTGGGGAAGCTTTCTTT
j_call: TRBJ1-5; clone_size: many; d_call: NA; v_call: TRBV19; cdr3_aa: CASRTDYSNQPQHF; cdr3_nt: TGTGCCAGCCGGACGGATTATAGCAATCAGCCCCAGCATTTT
j_call: TRBJ1-2; clone_size: NA; d_call: TRBD1; v_call: TRBV6-6; cdr3_aa: CASSKTDRARGYTF; cdr3_nt: TGTGCCAGCTCAAAAACCGACAGGGCTCGAGGCTACACCTTC
j_call: TRBJ1-6; clone_size: many; d_call: NA; v_call: TRBV11-2; cdr3_aa: CASSLDPGLRNSPLHF; cdr3_nt: TGTGCCAGCAGCTTAGATCCCGGTCTAAGGAATTCACCCCTCCACTTT
j_call: TRBJ1-2; clone_size: many; d_call: NA; v_call: TRBV29-1; cdr3_aa: CSVVVREVYGYTF; cdr3_nt: TGCAGCGTGGTCGTCAGGGAGGTCTATGGCTACACCTTC
j_call: TRBJ1-2; clone_size: many; d_call: TRBD1; v_call: TRBV6-5; cdr3_aa: CASSYSSRQGNGYTF; cdr3_nt: TGTGCCAGCAGTTACTCGAGTCGACAGGGGAATGGCTACACCTTC
j_call: TRBJ1-2; clone_size: many; d_call: NA; v_call: TRBV24-1; cdr3_aa: CATSESRRGGGYTF; cdr3_nt: TGTGCCACCAGTGAAAGCCGGCGCGGCGGTGGCTACACCTTC
j_call: TRBJ2-2; clone_size: NA; d_call: NA; v_call: TRBV5-4; cdr3_aa: CASSLRTNTGELVF; cdr3_nt: TGTGCCAGCAGCTTACGAACCAACACCGGGGAGCTGGTTTTT
j_call: TRBJ1-2; clone_size: NA; d_call: NA; v_call: TRBV11-1; cdr3_aa: CASSFGGGGVGYTF; cdr3_nt: TGTGCCAGCAGCTTCGGAGGGGGGGGCGTTGGCTACACCTTC
j_call: TRBJ2-7; clone_size: few; d_call: TRBD1; v_call: TRBV15; cdr3_aa: CATSSLTGGWDEQYF; cdr3_nt: TGTGCCACCAGCAGTTTAACAGGGGGCTGGGACGAGCAGTACTTC
j_call: TRBJ2-2; clone_size: many; d_call: NA; v_call: TRBV10-3; cdr3_aa: CAIRGPGTGELFF; cdr3_nt: TGTGCCATACGCGGCCCGGGGACCGGGGAGCTGTTTTTT
j_call: TRBJ1-1; clone_size: many; d_call: TRBD1; v_call: TRBV10-3; cdr3_aa: CANRDRENTEAFF; cdr3_nt: TGTGCCAACCGGGACAGAGAGAACACTGAAGCTTTCTTT
j_call: TRBJ2-2; clone_size: NA; d_call: NA; v_call: TRBV10-3; cdr3_aa: CASSYSMGTELFF; cdr3_nt: TGTGCCAGCAGTTACTCGATGGGGACAGAGCTGTTTTTT
j_call: TRBJ2-2; clone_size: few; d_call: TRBD1; v_call: TRBV7-9; cdr3_aa: CASSPRQGAGTGELFF; cdr3_nt: TGTGCCAGCAGCCCGCGACAGGGGGCAGGCACCGGGGAGCTGTTTTTT
j_call: TRBJ1-5; clone_size: NA; d_call: TRBD1; v_call: TRBV7-9; cdr3_aa: CASSRWQGVNQPQHF; cdr3_nt: TGTGCCAGCAGTAGGTGGCAGGGGGTCAATCAGCCCCAGCATTTT
j_call: TRBJ2-7; clone_size: once; d_call: TRBD1; v_call: TRBV29-1; cdr3_aa: CSVEDLIQGAGYEQYF; cdr3_nt: TGCAGCGTTGAAGATCTGATTCAGGGGGCGGGCTACGAGCAGTACTTC
j_call: TRBJ1-5; clone_size: many; d_call: NA; v_call: TRBV6-5; cdr3_aa: CASNRSNQPQHF; cdr3_nt: TGTGCCAGCAACCGTAGCAATCAGCCCCAGCATTTT